Shown below are 3 T cell receptor beta chains from a single sample sequenced in a study of Ad26.COV2.S vaccination and SARS-CoV-2 variants. Sequencing used immunoSEQ multiplex PCR; TCRdb keeps in-frame clones, though not all of them. The data contain about 350,000 clones, around nine tenths of them seen just once; the ten biggest clones take up roughly 4.8%. Described treatment: 19 received Ad26.COV2.S at low or high dose, single or two shots; about 5 received placebo; per-sample allocation not given. Each sample was drawn 63 days after the first injection (of vaccine or placebo). The starting material was peripheral blood, obtained in a trial of Ad26.COV2.S vaccine versus placebo. The receptors were sampled from a person between 18 and 59 years old who received the Ad26.COV2.S COVID-19 vaccine or a placebo.

The chain recombines TRBV28 with TRBJ2-7, with 7 positions matching TRBD1. The CDR3 contains 14 residues. The trim removed 5 bases at V and 3 bases at J, leaving 7 bases unmatched. Germline CDR1 reads MDHEN; CDR2 reads SYDVKM. As DNA, the CDR3 is TGTGCCAGCAGTCCGGGGACAGACGTCTACGAGCAGTACTTC. Translated, it gives CASSPGTDVYEQYF.

The chain couples TRBV3-1 (or the pseudogene TRBV3-2) to TRBJ1-4; D not resolved. V dropped 1 base and J dropped 8 bases, with 11 bases sitting between them. The CDR3 is 14 amino acids. In germline, CDR1 is LGHDT, CDR2 YNNKEL (reference sequence). In DNA, the CDR3 is TGTGCCAGCAGCCAAGGAACTAACTGGGAAAAACTGTTTTTT. This translates into CASSQGTNWEKLFF.

V and J are TRBV9 and TRBJ1-3, with unresolved D. This CDR3 has 14 amino acids. Germline V lookup: CDR1 SGDLS, CDR2 YYNGEE. The V gene lost 4 bases and the J gene lost 2 bases, with 10 bases spanning the gap. CDR3 DNA: TGTGCCAGCAGCAGGGAGTGGGCTGGAAACACCATATATTTT. This sequence encodes CASSREWAGNTIYF.